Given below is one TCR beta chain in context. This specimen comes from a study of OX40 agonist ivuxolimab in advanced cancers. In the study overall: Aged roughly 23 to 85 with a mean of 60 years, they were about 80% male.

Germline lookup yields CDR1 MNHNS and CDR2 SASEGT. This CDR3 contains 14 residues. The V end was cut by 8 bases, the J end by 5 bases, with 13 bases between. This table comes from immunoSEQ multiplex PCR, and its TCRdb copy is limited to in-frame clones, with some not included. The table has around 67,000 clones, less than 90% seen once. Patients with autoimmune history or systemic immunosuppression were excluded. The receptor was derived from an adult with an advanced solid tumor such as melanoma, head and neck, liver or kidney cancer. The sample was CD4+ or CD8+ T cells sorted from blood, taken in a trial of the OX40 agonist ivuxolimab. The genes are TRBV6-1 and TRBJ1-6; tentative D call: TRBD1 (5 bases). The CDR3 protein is CASDSYGNNSPLHF. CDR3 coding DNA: TGTGCCAGCGACAGTTACGGGAATAATTCACCCCTCCACTTT.